A selection of T cell receptor beta chains follows, all from one sample in a study of blood T cell repertoires in COVID-19. Sequenced by immunoSEQ multiplex PCR; TCRdb stores in-frame clones only, minus some. The data show roughly 270,000 clones, roughly 85% seen once. Sequenced sample: PBMCs or T cells enriched from blood (not recorded which). These receptors were taken from a woman aged 50 to 65 who had recovered from COVID-19. Both conserved end residues are part of each CDR3. D genes are given only for firm matches. Some rows have no size entry. The others give once, few or many, or a class for an expanded clone.

CDR3 length | clone size | J gene | D gene | V gene | CDR3 DNA | CDR3 protein
17 | . | TRBJ2-6 | TRBD1 | TRBV7-3 | TGTGCCAGCAGCTCCAGACAGGGGGCGTTCGGGGCCAACGTCCTGACTTTC | CASSSRQGAFGANVLTF
14 | . | TRBJ1-4 | . | TRBV25-1 | TGTGCCAGCAGTCGAGAAGGGAGGAATGAAAAACTGTTTTTT | CASSREGRNEKLFF
15 | . | TRBJ2-3 | TRBD1 | TRBV15 | TGTGCCACCCGAATTGGGACAGGGGCCACAGATACGCAGTATTTT | CATRIGTGATDTQYF
13 | . | TRBJ1-5 | . | TRBV15 | TGTGCCACCAGCGAACTGCGGCCCGGGCCCCAGCATTTT | CATSELRPGPQHF
15 | . | TRBJ1-3 | TRBD1 | TRBV25-1 | TGTGCCAGCAGTGAAGGGACAGGGATCGGAAACACCATATATTTT | CASSEGTGIGNTIYF
14 | . | TRBJ2-1 | . | TRBV20-1 | TGCAGTGCTAGTATTTCCACAGCTTACAATGAGCAGTTCTTC | CSASISTAYNEQFF
15 | . | TRBJ1-1 | . | TRBV11-2 | TGTGCCAGCAGCTTAGGGTTAGGGGTGAACACTGAAGCTTTCTTT | CASSLGLGVNTEAFF
12 | . | TRBJ2-7 | . | TRBV30 | TGTGCCTGGACAGGAATTCACTACGAGCAGTACTTC | CAWTGIHYEQYF
13 | . | TRBJ1-4 | . | TRBV30 | TGTGCCTGGGACAGGACCGGCAATGAAAAACTGTTTTTT | CAWDRTGNEKLFF
17 | . | TRBJ2-5 | TRBD2 | TRBV6-2/TRBV6-3 | TGTGCCAGCAGTTACTCGTTTCTAGCGGGGGGGAGAGAGACCCAGTACTTC | CASSYSFLAGGRETQYF
13 | . | TRBJ1-1 | TRBD1 | TRBV7-2 | TGTGCCAGCAGCTCCCCGGGACAGCCTGAAGCTTTCTTT | CASSSPGQPEAFF
16 | . | TRBJ1-4 | . | TRBV19 | TGTGCCAGTAGTCCCCTAGAGCCGGGAACTAATGAAAAACTGTTTTTT | CASSPLEPGTNEKLFF
14 | . | TRBJ2-7 | . | TRBV12-5 | TGTGCTAGTGGTTTGGGTGGGAGCTTCAACGAGCAGTACTTC | CASGLGGSFNEQYF
12 | . | TRBJ1-1 | TRBD1 | TRBV11-2 | TGTGCCAGCAGCTTAGGACAGGGGGCGGCTTTCTTT | CASSLGQGAAFF
15 | once | TRBJ2-5 | . | TRBV28 | TGTGCCAGCAGTGCTCAACAGGGAGGGAGGGAGACCCAGTACTTC | CASSAQQGGRETQYF
15 | . | TRBJ1-5 | . | TRBV20-1 | TGCAGTGCTAGTACGGGGGAAGCCTTCTTTCAGCCCCAGCATTTT | CSASTGEAFFQPQHF
15 | once | TRBJ2-3 | . | TRBV2 | TGTGCCAGCAAGAGTAGCAGGAGGAGCACAGATACGCAGTATTTT | CASKSSRRSTDTQYF
15 | . | TRBJ2-5 | . | TRBV3-1/TRBV3-2 | TGTGCCAGCAGCCAATACGTAAGGAGGGGAGAGACCCAGTACTTC | CASSQYVRRGETQYF
16 | . | TRBJ2-3 | TRBD2 | TRBV9 | TGTGCCAGCAGCTCAAGAGGGAACGGGGGGGCCTCTACGCAGTATTTT | CASSSRGNGGASTQYF
14 | . | TRBJ1-2 | . | TRBV28 | TGTGCCAGCACCTTAAGTGTAGGGGTTTATGGCTACACCTTC | CASTLSVGVYGYTF
13 | . | TRBJ1-2 | . | TRBV12-3/TRBV12-4 | TGTGCCAGCAGTCCGACGACAGTCTATGGCTACACCTTC | CASSPTTVYGYTF
13 | . | TRBJ2-7 | TRBD2 | TRBV28 | TGTGCCAGCAGTACGGGGGGACCATACGAGCAGTACTTC | CASSTGGPYEQYF
15 | . | TRBJ1-3 | TRBD1 | TRBV7-2 | TGTGCCAGCAGCTTAGCAGGGGGCAACGGAAACACCATATATTTT | CASSLAGGNGNTIYF
13 | few | TRBJ2-5 | . | TRBV9 | TGTGCCAGCAGCTTCAGCGGTGGTGTGACCCAGTACTTC | CASSFSGGVTQYF
13 | . | TRBJ1-5 | TRBD1 | TRBV6-5 | TGTGCCAGCTCGGACAGGCAAAATCAGCCCCAGCATTTT | CASSDRQNQPQHF
17 | . | TRBJ2-3 | TRBD2 | TRBV5-1 | TGCGCCAGCAGCCTCTTAGGGACTAGCGGAAGCACAGATACGCAGTATTTT | CASSLLGTSGSTDTQYF
13 | . | TRBJ2-7 | TRBD1 | TRBV5-5 | TGTGCCAGCAGCTTGATTGGACAGGGTGGTTGGTACTTC | CASSLIGQGGWYF
13 | once | TRBJ1-1 | . | TRBV4-2 | TGTGCCAGCAGCCAGGGTGACACCCCAGAAGCTTTCTTT | CASSQGDTPEAFF
15 | . | TRBJ2-3 | . | TRBV24-1 | TGTGCCACCAGCAACTCGATGGGGCAGGCAGATACGCAGTATTTT | CATSNSMGQADTQYF
14 | . | TRBJ2-7 | . | TRBV10-1 | TGCGCCAGCAGTAATTGGCGGACAGCCTACGAGCAGTACTTC | CASSNWRTAYEQYF
15 | . | TRBJ1-2 | TRBD1 | TRBV15 | TGTGCCACCAGCGGGGACGGACAGGGGGGTAACGGCTACACCTTC | CATSGDGQGGNGYTF
15 | . | TRBJ2-5 | . | TRBV30 | TGTGCCTGGAGTGTTTACAGGGAAGTTCGAGAGACCCAGTACTTC | CAWSVYREVRETQYF
15 | . | TRBJ2-1 | . | TRBV29-1 | TGCAGCGTTGAAGCCCCCGGAGTCTCCTACAATGAGCAGTTCTTC | CSVEAPGVSYNEQFF
15 | few | TRBJ1-5 | TRBD1 | TRBV6-1 | TGTGCCAGCAGTGAAAGGGGGACAGGGTATCAGCCCCAGCATTTT | CASSERGTGYQPQHF
15 | . | TRBJ1-2 | TRBD1 | TRBV14 | TGTGCCAGCAGCCCGACAGGGAACACCCTCTATGGCTACACCTTC | CASSPTGNTLYGYTF
14 | . | TRBJ2-1 | TRBD2 | TRBV19 | TGTGCCAGTACCTCTAGCGGGAGGAGTGATGAGCAGTTCTTC | CASTSSGRSDEQFF
14 | . | TRBJ2-2 | TRBD2 | TRBV29-1 | TGCAGCGTACAATTTACGGGGGGCACCGGGGAGCTGTTTTTT | CSVQFTGGTGELFF
12 | . | TRBJ1-4 | . | TRBV30 | TGTGTCCCTGACTCCTGGGGCGAAAAACTGTTTTTT | CVPDSWGEKLFF
16 | . | TRBJ2-5 | . | TRBV10-2 | TGCGCCAGCTCCCCCATATTGTTCAGGGGTCAAGAGACCCAGTACTTC | CASSPILFRGQETQYF
16 | . | TRBJ2-2 | TRBD2 | TRBV19 | TGTGCCAGTAGTCTCACTAGCGGGAGAGTCCTCGGGGAGCTGTTTTTT | CASSLTSGRVLGELFF
15 | . | TRBJ2-5 | . | TRBV4-1 | TGCGCCAGCAGCCTGACCCGTGACACTGCAGAGACCCAGTACTTC | CASSLTRDTAETQYF
12 | . | TRBJ1-1 | TRBD1 | TRBV7-9 | TGTGCCGGGACAGGCGGGAACACTGAAGCTTTCTTT | CAGTGGNTEAFF
12 | . | TRBJ1-2 | . | TRBV2 | TGTGCCAGCAGATTTATCAGGGGTGGCTACACCTTC | CASRFIRGGYTF
15 | . | TRBJ1-5 | . | TRBV27 | TGTGCCAGCAGTTTCAGGTTCATTAGCAATCAGCCCCAGCATTTT | CASSFRFISNQPQHF
14 | . | TRBJ1-4 | . | TRBV20-1 | TGCAGTGCTAGTTCTGGCGTAGGAGGAGAAAAACTGTTTTTT | CSASSGVGGEKLFF
15 | . | TRBJ1-3 | . | TRBV7-9 | TGTGCCAGCAGCCCAGACATTCACTCTGGAAACACCATATATTTT | CASSPDIHSGNTIYF
15 | . | TRBJ2-1 | TRBD2 | TRBV29-1 | TGCAGCGTTGAAGATCGGCGGGGGGCTTACAATGAGCAGTTCTTC | CSVEDRRGAYNEQFF
16 | . | TRBJ1-5 | TRBD1 | TRBV7-9 | TGTGCCAGCAGCTTTTGGACAGGGGTCCCCAATCAGCCCCAGCATTTT | CASSFWTGVPNQPQHF